The 27 T cell receptor beta chains in this list originate from one sample, sequenced in a study of shared clonotypes between healthy human individuals. Produced via immunoSEQ multiplex PCR; TCRdb's table is partial and in-frame only. Of roughly 2 million clones in the sample, about 95% were seen once. The material sequenced was naive CD4+ T cells sorted from blood. This sample's subset: CD45RA+ positively selected. The receptors shown here come from a man between 18 and 29 years old in good health.

The genes are TRBV25-1 and TRBJ1-4; D is unresolved. The germline V gene has CDR1 MGHDK and CDR2 SYGVNS. V shed 4 bases and J shed 5 bases, with 8 bases lying between them. The CDR3 totals 13 residues. The CDR3 sequence is CASSGNRNEKLFF. The CDR3 nucleotides are TGTGCCAGCAGTGGGAACAGAAATGAAAAACTGTTTTTT.

The table lists this clone with a few counts. The sample contains more than one DNA sequence encoding this CDR3. The rearrangement links TRBV7-9 to TRBJ1-5, with 7 bases matching TRBD1. Per the germline V gene, CDR1 is SEHNR and CDR2 is FQNEAQ (reference sequence). The CDR3 contains 13 residues. The V gene end was trimmed by 2 bases and the J gene end by 5 bases; junction bases not matched to a gene: 0. The CDR3 reads CASSLTGDQPQHF. DNA for the CDR3: TGTGCCAGCAGCTTAACAGGGGATCAGCCCCAGCATTTT.

The V and J genes are TRBV28 and TRBJ2-5, with 7 bases that match TRBD1. The V and J ends lost 8 bases and 2 bases, in that order; junction bases with no gene match: 11. Germline CDR1 reads MDHEN; CDR2 reads SYDVKM. The CDR3 totals 15 residues. DNA for the CDR3: TGTGCCAGCTCTTCCCCCGCCAGGGGGCAAGAGACCCAGTACTTC. Translating gives CASSSPARGQETQYF.

The chain joins TRBV7-2 to TRBJ1-5; D gene unclear. The V gene's germline CDR1 is SGHTA and CDR2 FQGNSA. This CDR3 spans 15 amino acids. With 1 base removed from V and 7 bases from J, the gap between germline ends came to 14 bases. The CDR3 coding sequence is TGTGCCAGCAGCTTAGGACGCGTCGCACAGCAGCCCCAGCATTTT. It specifies CASSLGRVAQQPQHF.

This clone was seen a single time. One junction end does not reproduce the germline sequence, and a read error may be involved. The chain employs TRBV7-7 and TRBJ2-1; D tentatively reads TRBD1 or TRBD2 (5 bases each). The CDR3 totals 16 residues. CDR1 and CDR2 from the germline V gene are SSHAT and FNYEAQ (reference sequence). This CDR3 reads CASSLNGAESGNEQFF. In DNA, the CDR3 is TGTGCTAGCAGCTTAAACGGGGCCGAATCGGGCAATGAGCAGTTCTTC. The full variable domain, completed using reference TRBV7-7 and TRBJ2-1, is GAGVSQSPRYKVTKRGQDVTLRCDPISSHATLYWYQQALGQGPEFLTYFNYEAQPDKSGLPSDRFSAERPEGSISTLTIQRTEQRDSAMYRCASSLNGAESGNEQFFGPGTRLTVL.

This clone was picked up one time. The CDR3, as DNA: TGTGCCAGCAGTCCACAACTTGGGGTGAATTCACCCCTCCACTTT. Encoded protein: CASSPQLGVNSPLHF. The genes are TRBV6-5 and TRBJ1-6; D is uncertain. V was shortened by 5 bases and J by 7 bases, with 15 bases between the two germline ends. Germline CDR1 MNHEY, CDR2 SVGAGI. CDR3 length equals 15 residues.

Concerning this clone: The same CDR3 also results from other DNA sequences found in this sample. The chain has TRBV30 and TRBJ1-5; 7 bases agree with TRBD1. The CDR3 is 14 residues long. Unmatched junction bases numbered 8, after V lost 5 bases and J lost 4 bases. The germline gives CDR1 GTSNPN, CDR2 SVGIG (reference sequence). DNA of the CDR3: TGTGCCTGGTCGACAGGGTTGGGTAATCAGCCCCAGCATTTT. Translating gives CAWSTGLGNQPQHF.

The CDR3: CASSLGQTLYNSPLHF. The CDR3 nucleotides are TGTGCCAGCAGTTTAGGACAGACCCTTTATAATTCACCCCTCCACTTT. The chain recombines TRBV27 with TRBJ1-6, with D possibly TRBD1 on 6 matching bases. Germline CDR1 reads MNHEY; CDR2 reads SMNVEV (reference sequence). Trimming left V 2 bases short and J 4 bases short, with 12 bases between. The CDR3 consists of 16 residues.

The gene calls are TRBV7-2 and TRBJ1-2; D call uncertain. Germline loops: CDR1 SGHTA, CDR2 FQGNSA. CDR3 length: 12 amino acids. V was trimmed by 4 bases and J by 4 bases, leaving 7 bases between them. The CDR3 nucleotides are TGTGCCAGCAGCTATGCGGGCTATGGCTACACCTTC. This codes for CASSYAGYGYTF.

Notes on this clone: This specimen includes other DNA sequences encoding the same CDR3. This chain links TRBV29-1 with TRBJ2-3; D remains unclear. CDR3 size: 11 residues. V lost 6 bases and J 0 bases, leaving 4 bases between the germline ends. CDR1 is SQVTM, CDR2 ANQGSEA, per germline. This CDR3 is CSVDSTDTQYF. CDR3 nucleotides: TGCAGCGTGGACAGCACAGATACGCAGTATTTT.

The rearrangement links TRBV27 to TRBJ2-7; 7 bases map to TRBD1. V lost 6 bases to trimming and J lost 3 bases; unmatched junction nucleotides: 5. The CDR3 consists of 13 residues. The germline V gene encodes CDR1 MNHEY and CDR2 SMNVEV (reference sequence). CDR3 nucleotide sequence: TGTGCCAGCAGGGCAGGGGGTGTCTACGAGCAGTACTTC. This gives the protein CASRAGGVYEQYF.

The chain joins TRBV10-3 to TRBJ1-6; D is unclear. Germline assignment: CDR1 ENHRY and CDR2 SYGVKD. This CDR3 has 17 amino acids. With 6 bases removed from V and 0 bases from J, the gap between germline ends came to 15 bases. The CDR3 region is CAISAYGQSSYNSPLHF. CDR3 coding DNA: TGTGCCATCAGCGCTTACGGCCAGAGCTCCTATAATTCACCCCTCCACTTT.

The CDR3 coding sequence is TGTGCCAGCAGCTTGGGTAGGGGGCTAGCGGGAAACATTCAGTACTTC. Residues: CASSLGRGLAGNIQYF. The chain carries TRBV7-9 and TRBJ2-4; perhaps TRBD2 as D (8 bases). The germline V and J ends were trimmed by 3 bases and 6 bases, with 18 bases remaining between them. The CDR3 is 16 residues long. From germline, CDR1 is SEHNR and CDR2 FQNEAQ (reference sequence).

The rearrangement uses TRBV20-1 and TRBJ2-1; 8 bases align to TRBD1. Trimming removed 7 bases from V and 7 bases from J; junction bases left unmatched: 3. The CDR3 contains 11 residues. Per the germline V gene, CDR1 is DFQATT and CDR2 is SNEGSKA (reference sequence). CDR3 bases: TGCAGTGAAACAGGGGGGAATGAGCAGTTCTTC. This encodes CSETGGNEQFF.

The chain couples TRBV5-1 to TRBJ1-2; D is possibly TRBD1 (5 bases). Germline lookup yields CDR1 SGHRS and CDR2 YFSETQ. Between the trimmed V and J ends, which lost 3 bases and 1 base, there was a span of 7 bases. The CDR3 runs 13 residues. The CDR3, as DNA: TGCGCCAGCAGCTCACAGGATAACTATGGCTACACCTTC. Protein: CASSSQDNYGYTF.

The V call is TRBV5-6, the J call TRBJ1-2, with 9 bases identical to TRBD1. Trimming cost V 4 bases and J 8 bases; bases outside gene matches: 12. The CDR3 extends over 15 amino acids. Germline V lookup: CDR1 SGHDT, CDR2 YYEEEE. CDR3 DNA sequence: TGTGCCAGCAGCGCCCGGGACAGGGAGTTCGGGGGCTACACCTTC. Encoded protein: CASSARDREFGGYTF.

The chain carries TRBV29-1 and TRBJ1-2; a possible D gene is TRBD1 (6 bases). Germline CDR1 is SQVTM and CDR2 is ANQGSEA. Trimming removed 7 bases at V and 4 bases at J, with 22 bases between. The CDR3 sequence is 15 residues long. For the CDR3, the DNA is TGCAGCGCCACGAGGGGGGTCGAGGGGATCTATGGCTACACCTTC. Translation: CSATRGVEGIYGYTF. Filled out from reference TRBV29-1 and TRBJ1-2, the complete variable domain reads SAVISQKPSRDICQRGTSLTIQCQVDSQVTMMFWYRQQPGQSLTLIATANQGSEATYESGFVIDKFPISRPNLTFSTLTVSNMSPEDSSIYLCSATRGVEGIYGYTFGSGTRLTVV.

This chain joins TRBV7-2 and TRBJ2-7; 14 nucleotides agree with TRBD2. Germline CDR1 SGHTA, CDR2 FQGNSA. The CDR3 extends over 15 amino acids. V dropped 4 bases and J dropped 6; count of bases not matched to a gene: 5. The CDR3 DNA reads TGTGCCAGCAGCTACGGGACTAGCGGGAGTTCCGAGCAGTACTTC. It is translated as CASSYGTSGSSEQYF.

The CDR3 region has the DNA TGTGCCAGCAGGATGACTAGCGGGGGGGTATACGAGCAGTACTTC. It yields the protein CASRMTSGGVYEQYF. This chain links TRBV2 with TRBJ2-7; 14 positions agree with TRBD2. The CDR3 runs 15 residues. V was clipped by 6 bases and J by 4 bases; unmatched bases: 5. The germline V gene encodes CDR1 SNHLY and CDR2 FYNNEI.

For this clone: A much more abundant neighbour one base away suggests this may be a read error. Other DNA sequences in this sample translate to the same CDR3. The chain employs TRBV6-1 and TRBJ1-1; no reliable D call. Trimming stripped 4 bases from V and 0 bases from J, with 3 bases between. CDR1 MNHNS and CDR2 SASEGT come from the germline V gene. CDR3 length equals 12 residues. In nucleotides, the CDR3 is TGTGCCAGCAGTGTCATGAACACTGAAGCTTTCTTT. It translates to CASSVMNTEAFF.

This clone was detected only once. In nucleotides, the CDR3 is TGTGCCAGCAGCAGGACTAGCGGGACCACAGATACGCAGTATTTT. It yields the protein CASSRTSGTTDTQYF. This sequence joins TRBV7-2 and TRBJ2-3; TRBD2 matches at 12 bases. The CDR3 consists of 15 residues. After removal of 5 bases from V and 2 bases from J, the junction contained 2 bases not matched to a gene. The germline CDR1 and CDR2 sequences are SGHTA and FQGNSA.

The rearrangement uses TRBV14 and TRBJ1-6; D may be TRBD1 (5 bases). Trimming cost V 4 bases and J 5 bases, with 9 bases left between them. The germline CDR1 and CDR2 sequences are SGHDN and FVKESK. This CDR3 has 14 amino acids. Written as DNA, the CDR3 is TGTGCCAGCAGCCCGGGGGGTAATAATTCACCCCTCCACTTT. This codes for CASSPGGNNSPLHF.

As regards this clone: The sample has other DNA sequences that encode this CDR3 too. This rearrangement joins TRBV5-4 to TRBJ2-1; TRBD1 or TRBD2 may be the D gene (5 bases each). Germline-derived CDR1 and CDR2 are SGHNT and YYREEE (reference sequence). This CDR3 comprises 14 residues. Deletions cut 0 bases from V and 8 bases from J, with 12 bases between. In nucleotides, the CDR3 is TGTGCCAGCAGCTTGGGTGGGGGTAGGGATGAGCAGTTCTTC. Translating gives CASSLGGGRDEQFF.

V usage is TRBV4-3 and J usage is TRBJ1-1; no clear D. Trimming stripped 0 bases from V and 0 bases from J, with 8 bases between. This CDR3 contains 15 residues. CDR1 LGHNA and CDR2 YSLEER come from the germline V gene. The DNA of the CDR3 is TGCGCCAGCAGCCAAGAGCGTAACATGAACACTGAAGCTTTCTTT. Protein: CASSQERNMNTEAFF.

J is TRBJ2-2 and V is TRBV5-1; weak D call: TRBD1 (7 bases). CDR1 SGHRS and CDR2 YFSETQ come from the germline V gene. V was pared by 2 bases and J by 4 bases, with 12 bases between. The CDR3 is 15 residues long. As DNA, the CDR3 is TGCGCCAGCAGCTTCTGGCAGGGGGGCACCGGGGAGCTGTTTTTT. This sequence encodes CASSFWQGGTGELFF.

The rearrangement uses TRBV7-2 and TRBJ1-2; D call uncertain. Germline CDR1 is SGHTA and CDR2 is FQGNSA. The CDR3 is 15 amino acids. V was trimmed by 1 base and J by 4 bases, leaving 13 bases between them. The CDR3 DNA is TGTGCCAGCAGCTTAGGTCGCGGAGGGATCTATGGCTACACCTTC. Encoded protein: CASSLGRGGIYGYTF.

The J gene is TRBJ1-2, the V gene TRBV11-2; D is possibly TRBD1 (6 bases). V was pared by 4 bases and J by 8 bases, with 14 bases between. This CDR3 has 13 amino acids. In germline, CDR1 is SGHAT, CDR2 FQNNGV. The DNA of the CDR3 is TGTGCCAGCAGCTATACGGACAGCCCGGGCTACACCTTC. Protein: CASSYTDSPGYTF.